These T cell receptor beta chains were read from a single sample in a study of Ad26.COV2.S vaccination and SARS-CoV-2 variants. Repertoires were generated with immunoSEQ multiplex PCR, while TCRdb's copy carries only in-frame clones and drops some. The sample has 380,000 or so clones; around 82% are singletons. The specimen comprised peripheral blood, sampled in a trial of Ad26.COV2.S vaccine versus placebo. All receptors derive from a person between 18 and 65 years old who received the Ad26.COV2.S COVID-19 vaccine or a placebo. CDR3s include the opening cysteine and the closing phenylalanine or tryptophan. D genes are given only for firm matches. Clone size is shown for a subset of rows, as once, few, many or a class of expanded clone.

v_call	clone_size	j_call	d_call	cdr3_nt	cdr3_aa
TRBV10-3	-	TRBJ2-6	-	TGTGCCATCAGTGAATGGGCGTCTGGGGCCAACGTCCTGACTTTC	CAISEWASGANVLTF
TRBV5-1	-	TRBJ1-1	-	TGCGCCAGCAGCTTCGTAGGGGCTACTGAAGCTTTCTTT	CASSFVGATEAFF
TRBV6-5	-	TRBJ2-3	TRBD1	TGTGCCAGCAGCCCGACAGGGGGCACAGATACGCAGTATTTT	CASSPTGGTDTQYF
TRBV7-9	-	TRBJ1-2	TRBD1	TGTGCCAGCAGCTCCGGGACAGGGGACCTCGGTCCCACCTTC	CASSSGTGDLGPTF
TRBV7-9	-	TRBJ1-4	TRBD1	TGTGCCAGCAGCTCGGGGACAGGGAGTTATGAAAAACTGTTTTTT	CASSSGTGSYEKLFF
TRBV4-1	once	TRBJ2-1	TRBD2	TGCGCCAGCAGCCAGGCCACGAGGCGACTAGCGGAGTTCAATGAGCAGTTCTTC	CASSQATRRLAEFNEQFF
TRBV14	-	TRBJ2-7	-	TGTGCCAGCAGCCAATTCTCAGGGAACGAGCAGTACTTC	CASSQFSGNEQYF
TRBV11-2	-	TRBJ2-7	-	TGTGCCAGCTCTCAAAGCTACGAGCAGTACTTC	CASSQSYEQYF
TRBV11-3	-	TRBJ1-2	-	TGTGCCAGCAGCTTAGATCCCGGCTTGGGTGGCTACACCTTC	CASSLDPGLGGYTF
TRBV5-6	once	TRBJ2-3	-	TGTGCCAGCAGCTATCAAAAGACAGATACGCAGTATTTT	CASSYQKTDTQYF
TRBV19	-	TRBJ2-7	-	TGTGCCAGTAGTATAGGCGCGTCCCTCTACTTC	CASSIGASLYF
TRBV19	-	TRBJ1-2	TRBD1	TGTGCCAGTAGGGACAGGGGCAATAACTATGGCTACACCTTC	CASRDRGNNYGYTF
TRBV5-1	-	TRBJ2-2	TRBD1	TGCGCCAGCAGCTTGTTGGGACAGGGGACCGGGGAGCTGTTTTTT	CASSLLGQGTGELFF
TRBV11-2	-	TRBJ2-3	TRBD1	TGTGCCAGCAGTGGGGGACAGGGCCTCACAGATACGCAGTATTTT	CASSGGQGLTDTQYF
TRBV4-1	-	TRBJ2-7	-	TGCGCCAGCAGCCAAGTAGCCAGCGGGCAAAACTACGAGCAGTACTTC	CASSQVASGQNYEQYF
TRBV18	-	TRBJ1-3	-	TGTGCCAGCTCACCACGAACCGTTGACAGGACCACGGCTGGAAACACCATATATTTT	CASSPRTVDRTTAGNTIYF
TRBV5-1	-	TRBJ2-5	-	TGCGCCAGCAGCTTCGGGGGTGAGGGAGAGACCCAGTACTTC	CASSFGGEGETQYF